The T cell receptor beta chain described here comes from a study of T cell repertoires in ileal Crohn's disease. Time point of the sample: neoterminal ileum biopsy at postoperative endoscopy, about 6 months after surgery. Findings and caveats of the study: Endoscopy was done a median roughly 6.9 months after surgery.

The CDR3 totals 16 residues. The ends lost 8 bases at V and 0 bases at J; junction bases unmatched: 10. Per germline, CDR1 KGHSH and CDR2 LQKENI. Some clones are missing from TCRdb's copy, which holds only in-frame ones; the method was immunoSEQ multiplex PCR. The profile shows fewer than 12,000 clones, more than 60% of them singletons. As regards this clone: Its target is unknown.

J is TRBJ1-1 and V is TRBV18, with 9 bases identical to TRBD1. The clonotype comes from an adult with Crohn's disease. Sequences were obtained from ileal tissue. In nucleotides, the CDR3 is TGTGCCAGCGTTTTGGGACAGGGCTCATTGAACACTGAAGCTTTCTTT. Amino acid sequence: CASVLGQGSLNTEAFF.